This T cell receptor beta chain was retrieved from a study of early stage breast cancer tumors. Study at large: Samples were sequenced at about 9.9-fold average coverage.

Sequencing was performed with immunoSEQ multiplex PCR; in TCRdb, only in-frame clones are kept and a portion is missing. Among tens of thousands of clones listed, around 83% were seen once. Losses at the gene ends were 2 bases for V and 2 bases for J; bases not matched to a gene: 10. The CDR3 length is 18 residues. Germline V gives CDR1 SGHVS, CDR2 FNYEAQ. The rearrangement uses TRBV7-6 and TRBJ1-4; 8 positions agree with TRBD1. The receptor comes from a person aged 45 to 59 with breast cancer. The material sequenced was blood. Written as DNA, the CDR3 is TGTGCCAGCAGCTTATCAGGCGGTCGGACAGGGACTAATGAAAAACTGTTTTTT. This codes for CASSLSGGRTGTNEKLFF.